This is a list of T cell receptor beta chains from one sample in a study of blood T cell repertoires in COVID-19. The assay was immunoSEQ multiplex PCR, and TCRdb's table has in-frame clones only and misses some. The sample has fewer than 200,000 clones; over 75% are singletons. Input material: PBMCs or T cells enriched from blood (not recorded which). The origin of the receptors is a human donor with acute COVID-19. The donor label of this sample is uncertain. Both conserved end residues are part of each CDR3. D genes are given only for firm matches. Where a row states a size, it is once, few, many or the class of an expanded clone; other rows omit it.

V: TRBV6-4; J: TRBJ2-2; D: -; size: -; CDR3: CASSDGANTGELFF; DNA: TGTGCCAGCAGTGACGGGGCTAACACCGGGGAGCTGTTTTTT
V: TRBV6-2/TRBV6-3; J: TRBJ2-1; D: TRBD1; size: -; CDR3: CASSSRDRGYRYEQFF; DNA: TGTGCCAGCAGTTCCAGGGACAGGGGGTATCGATATGAGCAGTTCTTC
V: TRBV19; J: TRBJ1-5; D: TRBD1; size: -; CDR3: CASSIPRDRDSNQPQHF; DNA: TGTGCCAGTAGTATTCCCCGGGACAGAGATAGCAATCAGCCCCAGCATTTT
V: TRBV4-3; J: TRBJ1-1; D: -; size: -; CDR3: CASSQEIMNTEAFF; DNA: TGCGCCAGCAGCCAAGAAATAATGAACACTGAAGCTTTCTTT
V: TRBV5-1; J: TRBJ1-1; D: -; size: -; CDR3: CASSIGEVHREAFF; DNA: TGCGCCAGCAGCATAGGCGAGGTTCACCGAGAAGCTTTCTTT
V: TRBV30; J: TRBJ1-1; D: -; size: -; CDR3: CAWSVSGGTGEAFF; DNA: TGTGCCTGGAGTGTGTCGGGGGGCACCGGTGAAGCATTCTTT
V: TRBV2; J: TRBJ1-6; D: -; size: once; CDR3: CASSEETGTISPLHF; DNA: TGTGCCAGCAGTGAGGAGACAGGAACCATTTCACCCCTCCACTTT
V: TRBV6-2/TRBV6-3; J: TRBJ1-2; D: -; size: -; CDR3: CASSYSRGSNYGYTF; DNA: TGTGCCAGCAGTTACTCGCGGGGGAGTAACTATGGCTACACCTTC
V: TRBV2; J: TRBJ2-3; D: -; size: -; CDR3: CASSERSITDTQYF; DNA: TGTGCCAGCAGTGAACGCAGTATCACAGATACGCAGTATTTT
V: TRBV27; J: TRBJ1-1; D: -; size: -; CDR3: CASSSGQEAFF; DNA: TGTGCCAGCAGCTCCGGACAGGAAGCTTTCTTT
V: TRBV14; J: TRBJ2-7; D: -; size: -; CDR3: CASSQGVGGSYEQYF; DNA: TGTGCCAGCAGCCAAGGGGTCGGAGGGAGTTACGAGCAGTACTTC
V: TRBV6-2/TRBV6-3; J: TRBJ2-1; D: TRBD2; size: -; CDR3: CASSYSRFGGNEQFF; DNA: TGTGCCAGCAGTTACTCGCGTTTCGGGGGGAATGAGCAGTTCTTC
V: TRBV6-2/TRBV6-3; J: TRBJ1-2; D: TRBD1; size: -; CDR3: CASSYRDSGGYTF; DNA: TGTGCCAGCAGTTACCGGGACAGTGGAGGCTACACCTTC
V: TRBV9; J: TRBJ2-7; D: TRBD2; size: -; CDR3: CASSVGGGGYEQYF; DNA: TGTGCCAGCAGCGTAGGTGGGGGGGGCTACGAGCAGTACTTC
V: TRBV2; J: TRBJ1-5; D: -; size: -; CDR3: CASTGDGRREPQHF; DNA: TGTGCCAGCACTGGGGACGGACGGAGGGAGCCCCAGCATTTT
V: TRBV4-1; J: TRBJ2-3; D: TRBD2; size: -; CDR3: CASSHSSGPTDTQYF; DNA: TGCGCCAGCAGCCACTCTAGCGGGCCCACAGATACGCAGTATTTT
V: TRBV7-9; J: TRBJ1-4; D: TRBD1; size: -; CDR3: CASSDPTGSNEKLFF; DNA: TGTGCCAGCAGCGATCCGACAGGGTCTAATGAAAAACTGTTTTTT
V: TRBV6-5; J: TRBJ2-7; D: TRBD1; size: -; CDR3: CASRGQGPYEQYF; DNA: TGTGCCAGCCGAGGACAGGGACCCTACGAGCAGTACTTC
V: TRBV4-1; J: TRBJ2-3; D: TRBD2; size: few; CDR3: CASSPSGLAGGGTDTQYF; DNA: TGCGCCAGCAGCCCCAGTGGACTAGCTGGGGGGGGCACAGATACGCAGTATTTT
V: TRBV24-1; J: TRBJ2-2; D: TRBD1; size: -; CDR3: CATSDIQGTGELFF; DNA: TGTGCCACCAGTGATATACAGGGGACCGGGGAGCTGTTTTTT
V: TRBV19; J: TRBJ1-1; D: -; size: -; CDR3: CASTLHMNTEAFF; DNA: TGTGCCAGTACCCTGCACATGAACACTGAAGCTTTCTTT
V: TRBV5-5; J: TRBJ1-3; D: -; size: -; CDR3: CASSLLGDSSGNTIYF; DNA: TGTGCCAGCAGCCTCCTCGGGGACTCCTCTGGAAACACCATATATTTT
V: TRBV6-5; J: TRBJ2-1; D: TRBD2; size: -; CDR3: CASSYRLAGGEEQFF; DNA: TGTGCCAGCAGTTACAGACTAGCGGGGGGGGAAGAGCAGTTCTTC
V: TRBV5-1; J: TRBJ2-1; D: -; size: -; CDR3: CASSHGDEQFF; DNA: TGCGCCAGCAGCCACGGAGATGAGCAGTTCTTC
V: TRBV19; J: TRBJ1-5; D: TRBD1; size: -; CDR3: CASSRDRGRGQPQHF; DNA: TGTGCCAGTAGTAGGGACAGGGGGCGCGGTCAGCCCCAGCATTTT
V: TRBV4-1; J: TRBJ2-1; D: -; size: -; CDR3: CASSQEGLRQLYNEQFF; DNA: TGCGCCAGCAGCCAAGAAGGCTTGAGACAGCTCTACAATGAGCAGTTCTTC
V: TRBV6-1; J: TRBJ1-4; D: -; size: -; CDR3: CASSDTGDNEKLFF; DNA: TGTGCCAGCAGTGACACAGGCGATAATGAAAAACTGTTTTTT
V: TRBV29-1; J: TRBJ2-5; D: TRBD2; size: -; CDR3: CSVEDPRAGLAGEAQETQYF; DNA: TGCAGCGTTGAAGATCCCCGCGCGGGACTAGCGGGGGAAGCCCAAGAGACCCAGTACTTC
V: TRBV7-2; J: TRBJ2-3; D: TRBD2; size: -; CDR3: CASSLAKAGAFTPSTDTQYF; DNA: TGTGCCAGCAGCTTAGCGAAAGCGGGGGCCTTCACCCCCTCCACAGATACGCAGTATTTT
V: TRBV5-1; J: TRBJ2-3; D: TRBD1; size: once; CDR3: CASSPDRGRPDTQYF; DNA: TGCGCCAGCAGCCCGGACAGGGGGCGCCCAGATACGCAGTATTTT
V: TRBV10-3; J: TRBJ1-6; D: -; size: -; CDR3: CAISEQGEKSPLHF; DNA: TGTGCCATCAGTGAGCAGGGTGAGAAGTCACCCCTCCACTTT
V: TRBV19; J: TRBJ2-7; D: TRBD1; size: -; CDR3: CASSIQGAFSEQYF; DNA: TGTGCCAGTAGTATACAGGGGGCTTTCTCCGAGCAGTACTTC
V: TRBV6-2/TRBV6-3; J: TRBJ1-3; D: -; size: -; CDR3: CASSYSGTDPGNTIYF; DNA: TGTGCCAGCAGTTACTCTGGGACTGACCCTGGAAACACCATATATTTT
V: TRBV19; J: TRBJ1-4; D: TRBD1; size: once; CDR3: CASSIGVDRKLFF; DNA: TGTGCCAGTAGTATAGGTGTGGACAGGAAACTGTTTTTT
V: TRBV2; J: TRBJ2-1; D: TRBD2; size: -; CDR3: CASRAGTRGGNEQFF; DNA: TGTGCCAGCAGGGCAGGGACTAGAGGGGGGAATGAGCAGTTCTTC
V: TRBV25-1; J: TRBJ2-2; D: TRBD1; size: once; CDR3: CASSVQGATGELFF; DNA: TGTGCCAGCAGTGTACAGGGGGCAACCGGGGAGCTGTTTTTT
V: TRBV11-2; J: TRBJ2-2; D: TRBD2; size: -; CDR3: CASSSSGGSTGELFF; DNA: TGTGCCAGCAGCTCTAGCGGGGGGTCCACCGGGGAGCTGTTTTTT
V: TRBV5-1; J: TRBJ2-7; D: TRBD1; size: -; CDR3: CASSYRTGTYEQYF; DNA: TGCGCCAGCAGTTACAGGACAGGGACGTACGAGCAGTACTTC
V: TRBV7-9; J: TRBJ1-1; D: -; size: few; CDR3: CASSLGAGTEAFF; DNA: TGTGCCAGCAGCTTAGGGGCAGGCACTGAAGCTTTCTTT
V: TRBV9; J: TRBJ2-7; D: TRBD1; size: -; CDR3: CASSATGTGHYEQYF; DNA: TGTGCCAGCAGCGCGACCGGGACAGGACACTACGAGCAGTACTTC
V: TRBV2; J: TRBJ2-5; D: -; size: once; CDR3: CASSITPPTRRGETQYF; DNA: TGTGCCAGCAGCATCACCCCGCCGACTAGGAGGGGAGAGACCCAGTACTTC
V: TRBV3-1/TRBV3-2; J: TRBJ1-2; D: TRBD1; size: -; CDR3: CASSNRGATYGYTF; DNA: TGTGCCAGCAGCAACAGGGGGGCAACTTATGGCTACACCTTC
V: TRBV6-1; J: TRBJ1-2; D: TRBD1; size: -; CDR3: CASNPQGAKGYTF; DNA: TGTGCCAGCAACCCACAGGGGGCGAAAGGCTACACCTTC
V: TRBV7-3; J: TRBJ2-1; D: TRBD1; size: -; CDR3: CASSLRGTGHDNEQFF; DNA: TGTGCCAGCAGCTTACGAGGGACAGGGCACGACAATGAGCAGTTCTTC